This passage covers 22 T cell receptor beta chains from one sample sequenced in a study of blood T cell repertoires in COVID-19. Sequencing used immunoSEQ multiplex PCR; TCRdb keeps in-frame clones, though not all of them. The sample carries about 250,000 clones, 70% to 90% recorded once. Sequenced input: peripheral blood. The receptors originated from a woman aged 40 to 49 who had recovered from COVID-19.

This clone was detected once. The V gene is TRBV7-9, the J gene TRBJ1-5; possible D gene TRBD1, 6 bases. CDR1 and CDR2 from the germline V gene are SEHNR and FQNEAQ (reference sequence). Trimming shortened V by 5 bases and J by 4 bases, and 21 bases separated the two germline ends. This CDR3 region has 17 residues. The CDR3 region is CASSPTTGLGWNQPQHF. Written as DNA, the CDR3 is TGTGCCAGCAGCCCCACAACAGGGTTGGGCTGGAATCAGCCCCAGCATTTT.

This clone was picked up one time. This chain connects TRBV6-5 to TRBJ1-4; maybe TRBD1 (6 bases). This CDR3 has 14 residues. V gave up 6 bases and J gave up 2 bases, with 10 bases separating them. CDR1 and CDR2 (germline): MNHEY, SVGAGI. CDR3 sequence (DNA): TGTGCCAGCAGCCTAACAGGGACTAATGAAAAACTGTTTTTT. It translates to CASSLTGTNEKLFF.

The chain uses TRBV15 and TRBJ2-1; 15 bases line up with TRBD2. The CDR3 is made up of 15 amino acids. With 4 bases clipped from V and 9 bases from J, the junction kept 4 bases outside the gene matches. The germline V gene encodes CDR1 LNHNV and CDR2 YYDKDF (reference sequence). Here the CDR3 reads CATSTRTSGRGEQFF. The CDR3 coding sequence is TGTGCCACCAGCACCCGGACTAGCGGGAGGGGTGAGCAGTTCTTC.

V gene TRBV28 combines with J gene TRBJ2-3; D is possibly TRBD2 (6 bases). The CDR3 consists of 15 residues. V gave up 5 bases and J gave up 2 bases, with 14 bases separating them. The germline V gene has CDR1 MDHEN and CDR2 SYDVKM. Here the CDR3 reads CASSLGEADTDTQYF. CDR3 DNA sequence: TGTGCCAGCAGTCTGGGGGAGGCCGACACAGATACGCAGTATTTT.

The rearrangement uses TRBV4-1 and TRBJ1-1; 7 bases are shared with TRBD1. J was trimmed by 0 bases and V by 4 bases; bases with no gene match: 5. Germline CDR1 is MGHRA and CDR2 is YSYEKL. The CDR3 consists of 15 residues. CDR3 coding DNA: TGCGCCAGCAGCCCTATAACAGGGGTGAACACTGAAGCTTTCTTT. Amino acid sequence: CASSPITGVNTEAFF.

V and J are TRBV5-1 and TRBJ2-2, with D possibly matching TRBD1 (6 bases). The CDR3 is 15 amino acids. CDR1 and CDR2 (germline): SGHRS, YFSETQ. V was cut by 4 bases and J by 3 bases, with 13 bases left in between. CDR3 loop: CASSSEGVDTGELFF. The CDR3 nucleotides are TGCGCCAGCAGCAGTGAGGGGGTGGACACCGGGGAGCTGTTTTTT.

The chain combines TRBV4-1 with TRBJ2-6, with D possibly matching TRBD1 (5 bases). Germline loops: CDR1 MGHRA, CDR2 YSYEKL. This CDR3 contains 14 residues. V lost 1 base, J lost 6 bases, and 7 bases lay in between. CDR3: CASSQVGQANVLTF. CDR3 nucleotide sequence: TGCGCCAGCAGCCAAGTGGGGCAGGCCAACGTCCTGACTTTC.

The rearrangement joins TRBV13 to TRBJ2-3; perhaps TRBD2 as D (6 bases). Trimming shortened V by 5 bases and J by 7 bases, and 22 bases separated the two germline ends. Germline CDR1 and CDR2: PRHDT and FYEKMQ (reference sequence). The CDR3 is made up of 16 amino acids. The DNA for the CDR3 is TGTGCCAGCAGCCCCCGGGCGGTGGCGGGAAGTTATACGCAGTATTTT. It codes for CASSPRAVAGSYTQYF. The variable domain in full, completed from reference TRBV13 and TRBJ2-3, reads AAGVIQSPRHLIKEKRETATLKCYPIPRHDTVYWYQQGPGQDPQFLISFYEKMQSDKGSIPDRFSAQQFSDYHSELNMSSLELGDSALYFCASSPRAVAGSYTQYFGPGTRLTVL.

This clone was counted between two and nine times. The chain has TRBV14 and TRBJ2-2; 8 bases align to TRBD1. CDR1 SGHDN and CDR2 FVKESK come from the germline V gene. The CDR3 covers 14 residues. Losses at the gene ends were 4 bases for V and 8 bases for J; bases not matched to a gene: 6. In DNA form, the CDR3 reads TGTGCCAGCAGCCTTCAGGGGGCGCGGGGGGAGCTGTTTTTT. This translates into CASSLQGARGELFF.

CDR3 in amino acids: CASSYLSGPPGNEQFF. The CDR3 DNA reads TGTGCCAGCAGTTACCTGAGCGGACCCCCAGGCAATGAGCAGTTCTTC. The chain carries TRBV6-6 and TRBJ2-1, with a tentative D call TRBD2 (5 bases). Germline-derived CDR1 and CDR2 are MNHNY and SVGAGI (reference sequence). CDR3 length: 16 amino acids. The V and J ends lost 2 bases and 6 bases respectively, with 17 bases between them.

The chain employs TRBV5-1 and TRBJ1-1, with D hard to call. This CDR3 is 13 amino acids long. V gave up 3 bases and J gave up 7 bases, with 13 bases separating them. The germline CDR1 and CDR2 sequences are SGHRS and YFSETQ. DNA of the CDR3: TGCGCCAGCAGCTCACCACCGCGGGGTGAAGCTTTCTTT. Protein product: CASSSPPRGEAFF.

This clone was seen a few times. This chain joins TRBV20-1 and TRBJ2-7; D remains unclear. This CDR3 contains 10 residues. V was clipped by 7 bases and J by 3 bases, with 7 bases between them. From germline, CDR1 is DFQATT and CDR2 SNEGSKA (reference sequence). CDR3 region: CSGARYEQYF. In DNA, the CDR3 is TGCAGTGGGGCCCGCTACGAGCAGTACTTC.

This clone was seen only a few times. The chain uses TRBV5-1 and TRBJ1-5; weak D call: TRBD1 (5 bases). The CDR3 contains 16 residues. Germline lookup yields CDR1 SGHRS and CDR2 YFSETQ. Trimming stripped 4 bases from V and 1 base from J, with 15 bases between. Here the CDR3 reads CASSPGRGNSNQPQHF. For the CDR3, the DNA is TGCGCCAGCAGCCCTGGGAGGGGAAACAGCAATCAGCCCCAGCATTTT. The whole variable domain, filled in from reference TRBV5-1 and TRBJ1-5, reads KAGVTQTPRYLIKTRGQQVTLSCSPISGHRSVSWYQQTPGQGLQFLFEYFSETQRNKGNFPGRFSGRQFSNSRSEMNVSTLELGDSALYLCASSPGRGNSNQPQHFGDGTRLSIL.

This clone was seen only once. The chain recombines TRBV6-6 with TRBJ1-4; TRBD1 might be the D (6 bases). V shed 6 bases and J shed 8 bases, with 16 bases lying between them. Germline CDR1 is MNHNY and CDR2 is SVGAGI (reference sequence). The CDR3 contains 14 residues. The DNA for the CDR3 is TGTGCCAGCAGGGCCAGGGGCGCCCTGGAAAAACTGTTTTTT. Encoded protein: CASRARGALEKLFF.

The gene calls are TRBV27 and TRBJ2-7, with D hard to call. V was pared by 9 bases and J by 3 bases, with 3 bases between. Germline loops: CDR1 MNHEY, CDR2 SMNVEV (reference sequence). The CDR3 has 9 residues. The CDR3 sequence is CASSYEQYV. CDR3 DNA sequence: TGTGCCAGTAGCTACGAGCAGTACGTC.

V gene TRBV5-6 combines with J gene TRBJ2-1; TRBD2 agrees at 8 bases. CDR1 and CDR2 from the germline V gene are SGHDT and YYEEEE. CDR3 length: 15 amino acids. The junction had 7 bases not matched to a gene; V was cut back by 4 bases and J by 4 bases. The CDR3 nucleotides read TGTGCCAGCAGCACACTAGCGGCAATATACAATGAGCAGTTCTTC. Its protein product is CASSTLAAIYNEQFF.

This clone was seen a few times. The chain combines TRBV6-2 or TRBV6-3 with TRBJ1-2; TRBD1 is a possible D gene (5 bases). The V and J ends lost 2 bases and 4 bases respectively, with 20 bases between them. The germline V gene has CDR1 MNHEY and CDR2 SVGEGT. This CDR3 region has 17 residues. CDR3: CASSYPRGGPKTYGYTF. In DNA, the CDR3 is TGTGCCAGCAGTTACCCCCGGGGGGGTCCGAAAACCTATGGCTACACCTTC.

The chain combines TRBV5-8 with TRBJ1-5, with 9 bases that match TRBD1. The CDR3 has 15 amino acids. V was pared by 4 bases and J by 1 base, with 3 bases of the junction left unmatched. The germline V gene encodes CDR1 SGHTS and CDR2 YDEGEE. The CDR3 reads CASSAGTGSNQPQHF. In DNA form, the CDR3 reads TGTGCCAGCAGCGCCGGGACAGGGAGCAATCAGCCCCAGCATTTT.

The V and J genes are TRBV5-5 and TRBJ2-1, with TRBD1 matching over 8 bases. With 6 bases clipped from V and 5 bases from J, the junction kept 16 bases outside the gene matches. The CDR3 runs to 17 residues. CDR1 SGHKS and CDR2 YYEKEE come from the germline V gene (reference sequence). The CDR3 region is CASTTGTGLVGHNEQFF. The CDR3 region has the DNA TGTGCCAGCACCACCGGGACAGGATTGGTTGGACACAATGAGCAGTTCTTC.

In its sample, this clone was seen a few times. The chain uses TRBV7-2 and TRBJ2-7; 11 nucleotides line up with TRBD2. This CDR3 contains 13 residues. Germline V gene lookup returns CDR1 SGHTA and CDR2 FQGNSA. V shed 8 bases, J shed 9 bases, and the junction held 9 bases outside the gene matches. The CDR3 region is CASGPGLAGAQYF. As DNA, the CDR3 is TGTGCCAGCGGCCCTGGACTAGCGGGTGCGCAGTACTTC.

V and J are TRBV19 and TRBJ1-5; tentatively, D is TRBD1 (6 bases). The V gene's germline CDR1 is LNHDA and CDR2 SQIVND (reference sequence). The CDR3 is 20 amino acids. Trimming shortened V by 3 bases and J by 0 bases, and 24 bases separated the two germline ends. CDR3 bases: TGTGCCAGTAGTATGGCCGGGGGGGCAGCCAGACGGTATAGCAATCAGCCCCAGCATTTT. Amino acid sequence: CASSMAGGAARRYSNQPQHF.

J is TRBJ2-1 and V is TRBV29-1; 12 nucleotides agree with TRBD2. Germline loops: CDR1 SQVTM, CDR2 ANQGSEA. Germline trimming cut 1 base from V and 8 bases from J; bases unmatched to any gene: 3. This CDR3 has 14 residues. The CDR3 DNA reads TGCAGCGTTGAAGGGACTAGCGGGATCGATGAGCAGTTCTTC. It codes for CSVEGTSGIDEQFF.